This entry lists 12 T cell receptor beta chains sequenced from one sample in a study of blood T cell repertoires in COVID-19 (dated by TCRdb to 2018 to 2020). The library came from the immunoSEQ multiplex PCR assay. TCRdb retrieved this table from immuneACCESS and kept in-frame rearrangements only. Not all clones are present; in checked studies, unresolved V genes account for under half, and no reason is known for the remainder. This sample lists about 230,000 clones; approximately 82% were detected once. The ten top clones hold approximately 2.6% of the sample. The sequenced sample consisted of peripheral blood. These receptors were taken from a woman aged 70-85 years with active or convalescent COVID-19.

This chain connects TRBV3-1 (or the pseudogene TRBV3-2) to TRBJ2-2; possibly TRBD1 for D (6 bases). Germline V gene data show CDR1 as LGHDT and CDR2 as YNNKEL (reference sequence). The V end lost 4 bases, the J end lost 4 bases, and 10 bases lay between the germline ends. The CDR3 is made up of 14 amino acids. The DNA for the CDR3 is TGTGCCAGCAGCCTAGGGGGAGTCACCGGGGAGCTGTTTTTT. Its translation is CASSLGGVTGELFF.

The table lists this clone with a few counts. CDR3 DNA: TGTGCCAGCAGCGCCTCAGGGGTGGTGGAAGGCTACACCTTC. This gives the protein CASSASGVVEGYTF. V and J are TRBV7-2 and TRBJ1-2; D is possibly TRBD1 (6 bases). The CDR3 spans 14 residues. Germline assignment: CDR1 SGHTA and CDR2 FQGNSA. V lost 5 bases and J 8 bases, leaving 18 bases between the germline ends.

V is TRBV30 and J is TRBJ2-7, with 9 nucleotides matching TRBD2. The V and J ends lost 3 bases and 2 bases, in that order; junction bases with no gene match: 5. The CDR3 length is 14 residues. CDR1 is GTSNPN and CDR2 is SVGIG in the germline V gene (reference sequence). CDR3 nucleotide sequence: TGTGCCTGGAGGCGGGGGGGGAGCCCCTACGAGCAGTACTTC. Translation gives CAWRRGGSPYEQYF.

The V and J genes are TRBV7-9 and TRBJ2-2, with D perhaps TRBD1 (5 bases). The CDR3 runs to 15 residues. Trimming stripped 1 base from V and 5 bases from J, with 11 bases between. In germline, CDR1 is SEHNR, CDR2 FQNEAQ (reference sequence). The CDR3 is CASSLEGIETGELFF. The CDR3 DNA sequence: TGTGCCAGCAGCTTAGAGGGGATCGAGACCGGGGAGCTGTTTTTT.

Many counts were recorded for this clone. The chain couples TRBV28 to TRBJ1-3, with D uncertain. Trimming took off 6 bases at V and 9 bases at J, with 24 bases between the two ends. CDR3 length equals 16 residues. CDR1 and CDR2 from the germline V gene are MDHEN and SYDVKM. The CDR3 DNA sequence: TGTGCCAGCAGCTTGAACCCCCGGCAGGCCTTCGGCACCATATATTTT. Protein sequence: CASSLNPRQAFGTIYF. The whole variable domain, filled in from reference TRBV28 and TRBJ1-3, reads DVKVTQSSRYLVKRTGEKVFLECVQDMDHENMFWYRQDPGLGLRLIYFSYDVKMKEKGDIPEGYSVSREKKERFSLILESASTNQTSMYLCASSLNPRQAFGTIYFGEGSWLTVV.

J is TRBJ2-7 and V is TRBV6-5, with 7 bases matching TRBD1. J lost 2 bases, V lost 6 bases, and 4 bases had no gene match. This CDR3 region has 13 residues. Germline V gives CDR1 MNHEY, CDR2 SVGAGI. The CDR3 region is CASRMTGPYEQYF. Here the CDR3 DNA reads TGTGCCAGCAGAATGACAGGGCCCTACGAGCAGTACTTC.

The chain has TRBV29-1 and TRBJ1-4; D call uncertain. In germline, CDR1 is SQVTM, CDR2 ANQGSEA. With 5 bases removed from V and 9 bases from J, the gap between germline ends came to 16 bases. The CDR3 spans 13 residues. CDR3 DNA: TGCAGCGTTTACGGGGAGTATCATCAAAAACTGTTTTTT. Its translation is CSVYGEYHQKLFF.

The chain recombines TRBV6-1 with TRBJ2-4, with a weak D call TRBD2 (5 bases). The CDR3 is made up of 16 amino acids. V lost 3 bases, J lost 5 bases, and 17 bases lay in between. Germline V lookup: CDR1 MNHNS, CDR2 SASEGT. The CDR3 bases are TGTGCCAGCAGTGAGAGGGAAGAGGCACGGGAAAACATTCAGTACTTC. Amino acid sequence: CASSEREEARENIQYF.

The CDR3 loop reads CASRPTSVHEQYF. CDR3 bases: TGTGCCAGCAGGCCCACTAGTGTCCACGAGCAGTACTTC. The chain joins TRBV27 to TRBJ2-7, with a possible D match to TRBD2 (5 bases). Germline V CDR1 and CDR2: MNHEY, SMNVEV (reference sequence). The CDR3 is made up of 13 amino acids. V shed 6 bases and J shed 5 bases, with 14 bases lying between them.

V usage is TRBV5-1 and J usage is TRBJ2-7, with 9 bases lining up with TRBD1. J lost 3 bases, V lost 4 bases, and 11 bases had no gene match. The CDR3 contains 16 residues. The V gene's germline CDR1 is SGHRS and CDR2 YFSETQ. The CDR3 loop reads CASSLAGTGSLYEQYF. The CDR3 DNA reads TGCGCCAGCAGCCTTGCTGGGACAGGGTCCCTCTACGAGCAGTACTTC.

The J gene is TRBJ2-1, the V gene TRBV3-1 (or the pseudogene TRBV3-2), with TRBD1 matching over 9 bases. CDR1 LGHDT and CDR2 YNNKEL come from the germline V gene (reference sequence). This CDR3 is 17 amino acids long. V shed 4 bases and J 7 bases; nucleotides not matched to a gene: 14. CDR3 sequence (DNA): TGTGCCAGCAGCCTGCCGGGACAGGGAAGGCTTTGGAATGAGCAGTTCTTC. This sequence encodes CASSLPGQGRLWNEQFF.

V is TRBV5-6 and J is TRBJ2-2, with D maybe TRBD1 (6 bases). Germline-derived CDR1 and CDR2 are SGHDT and YYEEEE. The CDR3 contains 13 residues. Trimming shortened V by 3 bases and J by 7 bases, and 10 bases separated the two germline ends. The CDR3 nucleotides read TGTGCCAGCAGCTCGATGACAGGCGGGGAGCTGTTTTTT. Amino acid sequence: CASSSMTGGELFF.